This note documents a single T cell receptor beta chain sequence. These data come from a study of blood T cell repertoires in COVID-19. Whole-study context: Acute and convalescent COVID-19 samples came from the United States, Italy and Spain.

Sequencing was performed with immunoSEQ multiplex PCR; in TCRdb, only in-frame clones are kept and a portion is missing. The data contain around 250,000 clones, approximately 85% of them singletons. Sequencing used peripheral blood. The clonotype was recovered from a human donor in a cohort sampled during active COVID-19.

Here the CDR3 DNA reads TGTGCCAGCAGCCAAGGTAGGACAGGTAATCAGCCCCAGCATTTT. This codes for CASSQGRTGNQPQHF. The chain has TRBV3-1 (or the pseudogene TRBV3-2) and TRBJ1-5; TRBD1 agrees at 7 bases. The ends lost 1 base at V and 4 bases at J; junction bases unmatched: 4. From germline, CDR1 is LGHDT and CDR2 YNNKEL (reference sequence). The CDR3 contains 15 residues.